A selection of T cell receptor beta chains follows, all from one sample in a study of blood T cell repertoires in COVID-19. Sequenced by immunoSEQ multiplex PCR; TCRdb stores in-frame clones only, minus some. The profile shows about 59,000 clones, approximately 83% of them singletons. The sequenced sample was peripheral blood. These receptor sequences come from a woman of 80 years or more with acute or convalescent COVID-19. Both conserved end residues are part of each CDR3. The D gene is left open where the match is weak. Expanded clones get a size class; other rows say once, few or many, or leave the size out.

.	TRBV3-1/TRBV3-2	TRBJ1-1	17	.	CASSQVRAGAANTEAFF	TGTGCCAGCAGCCAAGTGCGGGCAGGGGCTGCGAACACTGAAGCTTTCTTT
.	TRBV30	TRBJ2-7	13	.	CAWSTTGIYEQYF	TGTGCCTGGAGTACCACAGGGATCTACGAGCAGTACTTC
TRBD2	TRBV28	TRBJ2-1	12	.	CASSLGREGEFF	TGTGCCAGCAGTTTAGGGCGGGAGGGTGAATTCTTC
TRBD2	TRBV9	TRBJ2-1	15	once	CASSVESGGALEQFF	TGTGCCAGCAGCGTAGAAAGCGGGGGGGCACTTGAGCAGTTCTTC
.	TRBV30	TRBJ1-2	12	.	CAWTGSLGGYTF	TGTGCCTGGACGGGGTCGCTAGGAGGCTACACCTTC
TRBD2	TRBV27	TRBJ2-5	17	large	CASSLSRLAGGQETQYF	TGTGCCAGCAGTTTAAGTCGCCTAGCGGGAGGACAAGAGACCCAGTACTTC
.	TRBV28	TRBJ1-5	13	.	CASSLSGIQPQHF	TGTGCCAGCAGTTTGAGCGGAATTCAGCCCCAGCATTTT
TRBD2	TRBV9	TRBJ2-1	19	.	CASSVGQGGSGGARGEQFF	TGTGCCAGCAGCGTAGGACAGGGAGGTAGCGGGGGGGCCAGGGGTGAGCAGTTCTTC
TRBD1	TRBV12-3/TRBV12-4	TRBJ2-7	13	.	CASSRQGFDEQYF	TGTGCCAGCAGCCGACAGGGGTTTGACGAGCAGTACTTC
TRBD1	TRBV19	TRBJ2-5	14	once	CATSQQGAEETQYF	TGTGCCACCAGTCAACAGGGGGCGGAAGAGACCCAGTACTTC
.	TRBV4-2	TRBJ1-3	15	.	CASSQTVYSGNTIYF	TGTGCCAGCAGCCAGACAGTCTACTCTGGAAACACCATATATTTT
TRBD1	TRBV19	TRBJ2-6	18	.	CASSILRTGPSGANVLTF	TGTGCCAGTAGTATCCTCCGGACAGGGCCCTCTGGGGCCAACGTCCTGACTTTC
.	TRBV6-2/TRBV6-3	TRBJ1-2	12	.	CASSTPGYGYTF	TGTGCCAGCAGTACCCCGGGCTATGGCTACACCTTC
.	TRBV10-2	TRBJ1-1	13	.	CASGQLMNTEAFF	TGCGCCAGCGGACAACTAATGAACACTGAAGCTTTCTTT
.	TRBV19	TRBJ2-2	13	.	CASINRVIGELFF	TGTGCCAGTATAAACAGGGTTATCGGGGAGCTGTTTTTT
.	TRBV28	TRBJ1-5	15	.	CASRYTDFERQPQHF	TGTGCCAGCAGATATACAGATTTTGAACGTCAGCCCCAGCATTTT
TRBD1	TRBV18	TRBJ1-5	15	.	CASSPDRGVGQPQHF	TGTGCCAGCTCACCCGACAGGGGAGTTGGACAGCCCCAGCATTTT
.	TRBV7-8	TRBJ1-1	12	.	CASSWGPLKTFF	TGTGCCAGCAGCTGGGGGCCACTGAAAACTTTCTTT
.	TRBV6-2/TRBV6-3	TRBJ1-1	13	.	CASSQSGNTEAFF	TGTGCCAGCAGTCAGTCAGGGAACACTGAAGCTTTCTTT
TRBD1	TRBV4-1	TRBJ1-2	13	few	CASSAQGYYGYTF	TGCGCCAGCAGCGCACAGGGGTACTATGGCTACACCTTC
TRBD1	TRBV25-1	TRBJ2-7	15	.	CASSEYRTGAYEQYF	TGTGCCAGCAGTGAATATCGGACAGGGGCGTACGAGCAGTACTTC
TRBD1	TRBV5-1	TRBJ2-1	15	.	CASSLGQGSYNEQFF	TGCGCCAGCAGCTTAGGACAGGGCTCCTACAATGAGCAGTTCTTC
TRBD2	TRBV13	TRBJ2-1	15	.	CASSPTSGGADEQFF	TGTGCCAGCAGCCCTACTAGCGGGGGGGCTGATGAGCAGTTCTTC
.	TRBV27	TRBJ2-7	12	.	CASSLGPHEQYF	TGTGCCAGCAGTTTAGGCCCCCACGAGCAGTACTTC
.	TRBV27	TRBJ1-4	13	.	CASSSSAREKLFF	TGTGCCAGCAGTTCCTCCGCTCGGGAAAAACTGTTTTTT
.	TRBV7-2	TRBJ2-1	13	.	CASLPDRRNEQFF	TGTGCCAGCTTACCGGACAGAAGAAATGAGCAGTTCTTC
.	TRBV19	TRBJ1-1	14	.	CATKGLLKDTEAFF	TGTGCCACGAAGGGACTGCTAAAGGACACTGAAGCTTTCTTT
TRBD2	TRBV14	TRBJ2-1	16	once	CASSHRPGGPYNEQFF	TGTGCCAGCAGCCATCGGCCGGGAGGGCCCTACAATGAGCAGTTCTTC
TRBD1	TRBV6-5	TRBJ1-4	14	.	CASSADRALRKLFF	TGTGCCAGCAGCGCGGACAGGGCCCTACGGAAACTGTTTTTT
.	TRBV7-2	TRBJ2-3	11	.	CASSLTSTQYF	TGTGCCAGCAGCTTAACGAGTACGCAGTATTTT
.	TRBV21-1	TRBJ1-1	15	.	CASSKEGTGGVQAFF	TGTGCCAGCAGCAAAGAGGGGACAGGGGGCGTTCAGGCTTTCTTT
.	TRBV7-9	TRBJ2-5	14	.	CASSLVDSRETQYF	TGTGCCAGCAGCTTAGTGGACAGTAGAGAGACCCAGTACTTC
.	TRBV30	TRBJ1-5	12	.	CAWSTQGQPQHF	TGTGCCTGGAGTACCCAGGGTCAGCCCCAGCATTTT
.	TRBV18	TRBJ1-1	14	.	CASSLKRENTEAFF	TGTGCCAGCTCACTAAAGCGGGAGAACACTGAAGCTTTCTTT
TRBD1	TRBV28	TRBJ1-4	16	.	CASSFFRDRGYEKLFF	TGTGCCAGCAGTTTTTTTCGGGACAGGGGTTATGAAAAACTGTTTTTT
TRBD1	TRBV4-2	TRBJ1-3	16	.	CASSHRQGTSGNTIYF	TGTGCCAGCAGCCACAGACAGGGGACTTCTGGAAACACCATATATTTT
.	TRBV6-2/TRBV6-3	TRBJ2-2	14	.	CASSYVRVAGELFF	TGTGCCAGCAGTTACGTTCGAGTGGCCGGGGAGCTGTTTTTT
TRBD1	TRBV29-1	TRBJ2-3	17	.	CSVVGTGGSSPTDTQYF	TGCAGCGTTGTAGGGACAGGGGGCTCTAGTCCCACAGATACGCAGTATTTT
.	TRBV18	TRBJ1-1	14	.	CASSPGQMNTEAFF	TGTGCCAGCTCACCGGGACAAATGAACACTGAAGCTTTCTTT